Shown below are 19 T cell receptor beta chains from a single sample sequenced in a study of T cells after yellow fever vaccination. TCRdb called the 5' RACE reads again in MiXCR, with one record for every CDR3 protein. Of some 110,000 distinct CDR3 sequences listed, roughly 7.9% are singletons. Sequenced material: CD4+ T cells sorted from PBMCs, taken more than 40 days after the first yellow fever vaccination. The source of these receptors is a man aged 18 to 29 who received the YFV17D yellow fever vaccine.

This clonotype has a count of ten or more. The chain joins TRBV5-6 to TRBJ2-2; D is ambiguous. Deletions cut 0 bases from V and 2 bases from J, with 11 bases between. The CDR3 runs to 16 residues. Germline CDR1 SGHDT, CDR2 YYEEEE. The CDR3 loop reads CASSLGPPSNTGELFF. In nucleotides, the CDR3 is TGTGCCAGCAGCTTGGGTCCCCCCAGCAACACCGGGGAGCTGTTTTTT.

This clonotype was counted only a few times. The rearrangement links TRBV5-6 to TRBJ1-4, with D possibly TRBD1 on 6 matching bases. The V gene's germline CDR1 is SGHDT and CDR2 YYEEEE. V lost 0 bases and J 10 bases, leaving 7 bases between the germline ends. The CDR3 contains 12 residues. CDR3 residues: CASSLGTAKLFF. In nucleotides, the CDR3 is TGTGCCAGCAGCTTGGGGACAGCAAAACTGTTTTTT.

Many counts were recorded for this clonotype. Here the CDR3 DNA reads TGTGCCAGCAGCCGCCCGGGGAAGGTTGAAGCTTTCTTT. This sequence encodes CASSRPGKVEAFF. The gene calls are TRBV7-9 and TRBJ1-1; no firm D call. Per germline, CDR1 SEHNR and CDR2 FQNEAQ (reference sequence). There are 13 residues in the CDR3. Trimming pared 5 bases from V and 7 bases from J, leaving 14 bases between.

This clonotype occurred a few times. The chain has TRBV5-1 and TRBJ1-6; D is unclear. Germline V gene lookup returns CDR1 SGHRS and CDR2 YFSETQ. The CDR3 is 15 amino acids. With 4 bases removed from V and 0 bases from J, the gap between germline ends came to 8 bases. The CDR3 coding sequence is TGCGCCAGCAGCCGGGAGAGCTCCTATAATTCACCCCTCCACTTT. This sequence encodes CASSRESSYNSPLHF. The whole variable domain, remainder taken from reference TRBV5-1 and TRBJ1-6, is KAGVTQTPRYLIKTRGQQVTLSCSPISGHRSVSWYQQTPGQGLQFLFEYFSETQRNKGNFPGRFSGRQFSNSRSEMNVSTLELGDSALYLCASSRESSYNSPLHFGNGTRLTVT.

In regard to this clonotype: A much larger clone differs by one base, so this may be a read error. This sequence joins TRBV7-2 and TRBJ1-6; D is uncertain. The CDR3 has 13 residues. Germline CDR1 SGHTA, CDR2 FQGNSA. V was cut by 5 bases and J by 3 bases, with 5 bases left in between. CDR3 coding DNA: TGTGCCAGCAGCGGGGACTATAATTCACCCCTCCACTTT. This translates into CASSGDYNSPLHF. The whole variable domain, remainder taken from reference TRBV7-2 and TRBJ1-6, is GAGVSQSPSNKVTEKGKDVELRCDPISGHTALYWYRQSLGQGLEFLIYFQGNSAPDKSGLPSDRFSAERTGGSVSTLTIQRTQQEDSAVYLCASSGDYNSPLHFGNGTRLTVT.

The chain uses TRBV2 and TRBJ2-6, with 11 bases identical to TRBD2. Germline lookup yields CDR1 SNHLY and CDR2 FYNNEI. Trimming took 11 bases from V and 4 from J; bases not matched to a gene: 16. The CDR3 sequence is 18 residues long. The CDR3 nucleotides read TGTGCCTTCTGCCAGAAGGGACTAGCGGTCCCCGGGGCCAACGTCCTGACTTTC. Translated: CAFCQKGLAVPGANVLTF.

This clonotype was observed at least ten times. Written as DNA, the CDR3 is TGTGCCAGCACTCCGACTAGCGGGGGATCCTACGAGCAGTACTTC. Translating it yields CASTPTSGGSYEQYF. The chain combines TRBV2 with TRBJ2-7; 12 bases line up with TRBD2. CDR1 and CDR2 (germline): SNHLY, FYNNEI. The CDR3 extends over 15 amino acids. V trimming: 7 bases; J trimming: 1 base; junction bases outside the gene matches: 5.

This clonotype was picked up many times. The J gene is TRBJ2-2, the V gene TRBV4-2; 11 positions match TRBD2. With 0 bases clipped from V and 15 bases from J, the junction kept 15 bases outside the gene matches. Germline CDR1 reads LGHNA; CDR2 reads YNFKEQ. The CDR3 is made up of 17 amino acids. CDR3 in DNA: TGTGCCAGCAGCCAAGATGGCCTAGCGGGGGGCGGAAAAGCTTTGTTTTTT. Its translation: CASSQDGLAGGGKALFF.

This clonotype was seen ten or more times. The rearrangement joins TRBV21-1 to TRBJ1-5; the table's D call TRBD1 went unverified against the DNA. TRBV21-1 is noted as a pseudogene. This CDR3 has 17 amino acids. CDR3 protein: CASSNHRVPQNNQPQHF. The CDR3 DNA sequence: TGTGCCAGCAGCAACCACAGGGTCCCGCAAAACAATCAGCCCCAGCATTTT.

In its sample, this clonotype was seen a few times. The chain couples TRBV4-1 to TRBJ1-4; TRBD1 matches 8 bases. Germline-derived CDR1 and CDR2 are MGHRA and YSYEKL. The ends lost 4 bases at V and 4 bases at J; junction bases unmatched: 5. CDR3 length: 15 residues. The CDR3 loop is CASSRPGQGNEKLFF. As DNA, the CDR3 is TGCGCCAGCAGCCGCCCCGGACAGGGTAATGAAAAACTGTTTTTT.

This clonotype was recorded at least ten times. V usage is TRBV14 and J usage is TRBJ2-7; 9 nucleotides match TRBD1. Germline assignment: CDR1 SGHDN and CDR2 FVKESK. The V gene end was trimmed by 1 base and the J gene end by 6 bases; junction bases not matched to a gene: 7. This CDR3 region has 15 residues. The chain's CDR3 is CASSQAGTGNREQYF. The DNA for the CDR3 is TGTGCCAGCAGCCAAGCCGGGACAGGGAATCGCGAGCAGTACTTC.

Ten or more counts support this clonotype. The V gene is TRBV20-1, the J gene TRBJ2-7, with D tentatively TRBD1 (5 bases). V dropped 7 bases and J dropped 0 bases, with 13 bases sitting between them. Germline CDR1 is DFQATT and CDR2 is SNEGSKA (reference sequence). The CDR3 runs 13 residues. The DNA of the CDR3 is TGCAGTGGGGCTGACAGTAGCTCCTACGAGCAGTACTTC. Translating it yields CSGADSSSYEQYF.

This clonotype was detected ten times or more. The chain recombines TRBV25-1 with TRBJ2-2; D gene ambiguous. Germline CDR1 and CDR2: MGHDK and SYGVNS. Deletions cut 4 bases from V and 5 bases from J, with 11 bases between. This CDR3 spans 14 amino acids. The CDR3 loop reads CASSGYLGTGELFF. In DNA, the CDR3 is TGTGCCAGCAGTGGATACCTAGGAACCGGGGAGCTGTTTTTT.

This clonotype was counted between two and nine times. The genes are TRBV18 and TRBJ2-7; 7 nucleotides line up with TRBD1. The V gene end was trimmed by 5 bases and the J gene end by 6 bases; junction bases not matched to a gene: 7. The CDR3 is 13 amino acids. Germline CDR1 reads KGHSH; CDR2 reads LQKENI. The CDR3 sequence: CASSTTQGLEQYV. In DNA, the CDR3 is TGTGCCAGCTCAACCACACAGGGGCTCGAGCAGTACGTC.

This clonotype was counted ten times or more. The V gene is TRBV6-2 or TRBV6-3, the J gene TRBJ1-5, with 9 bases lining up with TRBD1. J gave up 6 bases and V 4 bases, and 4 bases lay outside the gene matches. Germline CDR1 reads MNHEY; CDR2 reads SVGEGT. This CDR3 comprises 14 residues. The DNA for the CDR3 is TGTGCCAGCAGTTCCGACAGGGGGTTTCAGCCCCAGCATTTT. It is translated as CASSSDRGFQPQHF.

Regarding this clonotype: This could be a read error, since a much larger clone is one nucleotide away. The V gene is TRBV4-2, the J gene TRBJ2-6; tentatively, D is TRBD2 (6 bases). Trimming shortened V by 0 bases and J by 3 bases, and 9 bases separated the two germline ends. The CDR3 length is 16 residues. The germline CDR1 and CDR2 sequences are LGHNA and YNFKEQ. CDR3 sequence reads: CASSQEAGSGANVLTF. CDR3 DNA sequence: TGTGCCAGCAGCCAAGAGGCGGGAAGTGGGGCCAACGTCCTGACTTTC.

This clonotype was counted between two and nine times. The V call is TRBV20-1, the J call TRBJ2-1, with TRBD1 matching 7 bases. This CDR3 region has 14 residues. Losses at the gene ends were 6 bases for V and 4 bases for J; bases not matched to a gene: 9. Germline CDR1 reads DFQATT; CDR2 reads SNEGSKA (reference sequence). The CDR3: CSARDWDRYNEQFF. The CDR3 DNA reads TGCAGTGCCCGAGACTGGGACAGATACAATGAGCAGTTCTTC.

In its sample, this clonotype was seen many times. The chain couples TRBV6-6 to TRBJ2-3; no firm D call. This CDR3 has 12 residues. V lost 5 bases and J 4 bases, leaving 7 bases between the germline ends. Per the germline V gene, CDR1 is MNHNY and CDR2 is SVGAGI (reference sequence). The CDR3 spells CASSPDADTQYF. The CDR3 nucleotides are TGTGCCAGCAGTCCTGATGCAGATACGCAGTATTTT.

Points on this clonotype: A read error may be the cause here, since a much bigger clone is one base away. The chain employs TRBV5-1 and TRBJ2-5; no clear D. Germline CDR1 reads SGHRS; CDR2 reads YFSETQ. The CDR3 contains 14 residues. V lost 7 bases, J lost 2 bases, and 15 bases lay in between. The CDR3 is CASVVVSLQETQYF. CDR3 DNA sequence: TGCGCCAGCGTGGTGGTCAGTCTTCAAGAGACCCAGTACTTC.